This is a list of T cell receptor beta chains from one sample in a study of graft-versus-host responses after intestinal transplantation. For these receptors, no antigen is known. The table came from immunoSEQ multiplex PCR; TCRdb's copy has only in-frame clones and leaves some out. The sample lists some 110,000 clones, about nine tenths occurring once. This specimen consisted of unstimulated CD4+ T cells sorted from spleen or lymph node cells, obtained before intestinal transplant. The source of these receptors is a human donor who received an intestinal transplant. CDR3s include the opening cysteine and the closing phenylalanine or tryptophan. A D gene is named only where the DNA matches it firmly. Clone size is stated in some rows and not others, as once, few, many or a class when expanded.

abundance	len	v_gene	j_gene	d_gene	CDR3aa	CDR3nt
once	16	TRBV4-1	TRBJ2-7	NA	CASSQDGGLTTHEQYF	TGCGCCAGCAGCCAAGATGGCGGGTTAACAACCCACGAGCAGTACTTC
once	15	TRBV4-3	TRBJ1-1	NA	CASSDSGAGNTEAFF	TGCGCCAGCAGCGATTCAGGGGCGGGGAACACTGAAGCTTTCTTT
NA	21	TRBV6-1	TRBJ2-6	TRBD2	CASSEALRTSGSLSGANVLTF	TGTGCCAGCAGTGAAGCGCTTCGTACTAGCGGGAGCCTCTCTGGGGCCAACGTCCTGACTTTC
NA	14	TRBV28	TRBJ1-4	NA	CASSLGTTNEKLFF	TGTGCCAGCAGCCTAGGAACAACTAATGAAAAACTGTTTTTT
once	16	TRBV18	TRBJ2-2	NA	CASSPLAGPYTGELFF	TGTGCCAGCTCACCGCTGGCGGGGCCGTACACCGGGGAGCTGTTTTTT
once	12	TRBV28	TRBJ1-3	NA	CASSLGGSTIYF	TGTGCCAGCAGTTTGGGGGGAAGCACCATATATTTT
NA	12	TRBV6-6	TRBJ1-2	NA	CASSGEGYGYTF	TGTGCCAGCAGTGGAGAGGGATATGGCTACACCTTC
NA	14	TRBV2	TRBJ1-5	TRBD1	CASRGTGSNQPQHF	TGTGCCAGCCGGGGGACAGGGAGCAATCAGCCCCAGCATTTT
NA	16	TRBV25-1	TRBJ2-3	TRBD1	CASSESGTGYTDTQYF	TGTGCCAGCAGTGAATCGGGGACAGGGTACACAGATACGCAGTATTTT
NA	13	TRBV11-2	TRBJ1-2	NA	CASSLSTGYGYTF	TGTGCCAGCAGCTTAAGCACAGGCTATGGCTACACCTTC
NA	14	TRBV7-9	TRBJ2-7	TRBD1	CASSPGQGAGEQYF	TGTGCCAGCAGCCCTGGACAGGGGGCTGGGGAGCAGTACTTC
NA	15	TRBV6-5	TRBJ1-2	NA	CASSYSFRGGYGYTF	TGTGCCAGCAGTTACTCATTCAGGGGTGGCTATGGCTACACCTTC
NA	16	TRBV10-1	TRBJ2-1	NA	CASSDPRQAGNNEQFF	TGCGCCAGCAGTGACCCCCGACAGGCAGGTAACAATGAGCAGTTCTTC
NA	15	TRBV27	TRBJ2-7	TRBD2	CASSLRREGLYEQYF	TGTGCCAGCAGTTTAAGGCGGGAGGGCCTGTACGAGCAGTACTTC
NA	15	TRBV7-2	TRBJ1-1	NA	CASSLARAGDTEAFF	TGTGCCAGCAGCTTAGCAAGGGCCGGGGACACTGAAGCTTTCTTT
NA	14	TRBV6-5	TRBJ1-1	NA	CASTRGGAGTEAFF	TGTGCCAGCACCCGGGGGGGCGCGGGGACTGAAGCTTTCTTT
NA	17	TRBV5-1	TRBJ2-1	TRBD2	CASSLAYVAGVYNEQFF	TGCGCCAGCAGCTTGGCCTACGTAGCGGGGGTTTACAATGAGCAGTTCTTC
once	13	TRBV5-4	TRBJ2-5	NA	CASSLSFKETQYF	TGTGCCAGCAGCTTGTCCTTTAAAGAGACCCAGTACTTC
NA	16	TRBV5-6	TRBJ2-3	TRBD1	CASSPTGTPITDTQYF	TGTGCCAGCAGCCCGACAGGGACCCCTATCACAGATACGCAGTATTTT
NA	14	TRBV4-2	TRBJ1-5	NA	CASSQHGSNQPQHF	TGTGCCAGCAGCCAACACGGGAGCAATCAGCCCCAGCATTTT
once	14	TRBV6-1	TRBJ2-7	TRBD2	CASRRTSGSYEQYF	TGTGCCAGCAGGAGGACTAGCGGCTCCTACGAGCAGTACTTC
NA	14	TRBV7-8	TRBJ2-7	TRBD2	CASSLQTAGGPAYF	TGTGCCAGCAGCTTACAAACGGCGGGAGGGCCGGCGTACTTC
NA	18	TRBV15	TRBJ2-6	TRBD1	CATSRGQGSLSGANVLTF	TGTGCCACCAGCAGGGGACAGGGGTCCCTCTCTGGGGCCAACGTCCTGACTTTC
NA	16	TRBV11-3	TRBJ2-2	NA	CASSPAWGSDTGELFF	TGTGCCAGCAGCCCAGCATGGGGCTCCGACACCGGGGAGCTGTTTTTT
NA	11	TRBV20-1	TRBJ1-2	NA	CSARLGHGYTF	TGCAGTGCTAGATTGGGGCATGGCTACACCTTC
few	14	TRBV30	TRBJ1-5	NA	CAWSVLGGFQPQHF	TGTGCCTGGAGTGTACTGGGGGGATTTCAGCCCCAGCATTTT
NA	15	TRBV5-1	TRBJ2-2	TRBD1	CASSRMTGSAGELFF	TGCGCCAGCAGCCGGATGACAGGGTCAGCCGGGGAGCTGTTTTTT
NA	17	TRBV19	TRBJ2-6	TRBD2	CASSIEGGPSGANVLTF	TGTGCCAGTAGTATTGAGGGAGGGCCCTCTGGGGCCAACGTCCTGACTTTC
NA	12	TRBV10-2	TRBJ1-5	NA	CASSGQGSPQHF	TGCGCCAGCAGTGGTCAGGGATCGCCCCAGCATTTT
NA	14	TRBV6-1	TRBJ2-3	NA	CASSEDRVSDTQYF	TGTGCCAGCAGTGAAGACAGGGTTTCAGATACGCAGTATTTT
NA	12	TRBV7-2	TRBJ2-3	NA	CASSLARDTQYF	TGTGCCAGCAGCTTAGCCCGGGATACGCAGTATTTT
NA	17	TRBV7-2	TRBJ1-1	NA	CASSLRWGGLGNTEAFF	TGTGCCAGCAGCTTAAGGTGGGGGGGGTTAGGGAACACTGAAGCTTTCTTT
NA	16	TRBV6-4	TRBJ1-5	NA	CASSDCPLDSNQPQHF	TGTGCCAGCAGTGACTGTCCGCTAGATAGCAATCAGCCCCAGCATTTT
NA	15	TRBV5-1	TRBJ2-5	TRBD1	CASSFGTGGKETQYF	TGCGCCAGCAGCTTCGGGACAGGGGGAAAAGAGACCCAGTACTTC
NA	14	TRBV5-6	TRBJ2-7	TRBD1	CASSLGGQGNEQYF	TGTGCCAGCAGCTTGGGGGGACAGGGAAACGAGCAGTACTTC
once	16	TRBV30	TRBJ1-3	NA	CAWSGFGEVSGNTIYF	TGTGCCTGGAGTGGATTCGGAGAAGTCTCTGGAAACACCATATATTTT
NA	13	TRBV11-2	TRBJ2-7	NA	CASSLGSSYEQYF	TGTGCCAGCAGCTTAGGGAGCTCCTACGAGCAGTACTTC
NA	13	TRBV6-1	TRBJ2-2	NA	CASGAGWTGELFF	TGTGCCAGCGGTGCAGGGTGGACCGGGGAGCTGTTTTTT
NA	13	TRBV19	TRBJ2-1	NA	CASSIVRGPEQFF	TGTGCCAGTAGTATAGTAAGGGGCCCTGAGCAGTTCTTC
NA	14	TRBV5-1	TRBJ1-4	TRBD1	CASSSQGSNEKLFF	TGCGCCAGCAGCTCACAGGGGTCTAATGAAAAACTGTTTTTT
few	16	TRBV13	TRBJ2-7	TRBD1	CASSPRTGKRGDEQYF	TGTGCCAGCAGCCCCAGGACAGGTAAGAGGGGAGACGAGCAGTACTTC
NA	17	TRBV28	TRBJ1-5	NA	CASVGTLGSYSNQPQHF	TGTGCCAGCGTAGGGACTCTCGGATCGTATAGCAATCAGCCCCAGCATTTT
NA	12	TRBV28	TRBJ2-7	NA	CASSLLVDEQYF	TGTGCCAGCAGTTTACTAGTGGACGAGCAGTACTTC
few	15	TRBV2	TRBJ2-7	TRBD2	CASRPRTSGDHEQYF	TGTGCCAGCAGACCCAGGACTAGCGGGGACCACGAGCAGTACTTC
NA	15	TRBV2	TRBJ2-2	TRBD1	CASSEQGATAGELFF	TGTGCCAGCAGTGAACAGGGGGCAACAGCCGGGGAGCTGTTTTTT
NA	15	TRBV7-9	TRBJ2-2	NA	CASSLLMGGTGELFF	TGTGCCAGCAGCCTTCTGATGGGGGGCACCGGGGAGCTGTTTTTT
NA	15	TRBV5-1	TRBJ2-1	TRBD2	CASSQPGLASNEQFF	TGCGCCAGCAGCCAACCGGGACTAGCGTCCAATGAGCAGTTCTTC
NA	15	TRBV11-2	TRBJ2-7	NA	CASSWEGGVRYEQYF	TGTGCCAGCAGCTGGGAAGGGGGGGTTCGGTACGAGCAGTACTTC
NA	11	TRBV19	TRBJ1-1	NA	CASSIVGVAFF	TGTGCCAGTAGTATCGTCGGGGTAGCTTTCTTT
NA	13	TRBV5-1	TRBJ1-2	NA	CASSLSANYGYTF	TGCGCCAGCAGCTTGTCGGCTAACTATGGCTACACCTTC
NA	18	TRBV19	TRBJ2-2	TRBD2	CASSSWLGGLANTGELFF	TGTGCCAGTAGTTCCTGGCTGGGAGGGTTGGCCAACACCGGGGAGCTGTTTTTT